The source of this TCR beta chain is a study of T cell responses to AZD1222 COVID-19 vaccine (dated by TCRdb to the early 2020s). Background for the entire study: AZD1222 recipients given second doses at about 4 weeks or at about 12 weeks were pooled, since spike-specific TCR depth and breadth were not found to differ between the two schedules. Trial participants were enrolled by age into 18-55, 56-69 and 70-plus year subgroups, with 148, 28 and 57 TCR-sequenced participants respectively. TCR sequencing was performed for fewer than 250 trial participants, of whom around 200 were given two doses of AZD1222 and approximately 25 were given two doses of MenACWY control vaccine.

On this clone itself: Its antigen target is currently unknown. Per-base quality was not reported, and no clone a single base away is much larger than it.

The CDR3 regions of human TCRbeta chains were analyzed by immunosequencing. As for how the authors treated the data: TCRs in the repertoires were matched against a reference library of SARS-CoV-2-specific TCRs that had been generated with the MIRA antigen-specificity platform. Breadth was defined as the fraction of unique TCRs that were SARS-CoV-2-associated. Depth was defined as the fraction of total T cells that were SARS-CoV-2-associated. Using the MIRA data, each spike-specific TCR was mapped to the spike region that the TCR reacts to and placed in a CD4 or CD8 class. Log10-transformed breadth and depth values were compared by one-way ANOVA with Sidak's multiple comparisons tests. This is the immuneACCESS table as TCRdb keeps it, with only in-frame sequences that have V and J called. A part of the clones is gone; compared with another copy, unresolved V genes explain less than half, and the rest is unexplained. That table furnishes V, J and clone size, whereas the DNA furnished D and trimming. The sample table holds under 95,000 clones, of which roughly 87% were seen once. Clones ranked in the top ten supply 2% to 2.5% of the sample.

Paper-wide results and their limitations: No day 14 peak-response samples were available, so repertoires were characterized only after the peak T cell response. In the small 56-69-year group, the increase in depth fell short of significance, most likely because of low power. Most participants were white British and females outnumbered males, and the authors suggested that clonal diversity may have been underestimated. Reportedly, almost half of the unique spike-specific TCRs recognized epitopes lying outside the regions that are mutated in the B.1.351 and B.1.1.7 variants. Conclusions about previously exposed vaccinees were limited because only five to seven AZD1222 recipients were SARS-CoV-2 seropositive at baseline. After two AZD1222 doses, both the breadth and the depth of spike-specific TCRs were significantly higher than at day 0 and than in MenACWY recipients. Vaccine-associated CD4 TCRs spanned the whole spike protein, with dominant responses in regions 160-218 and 743-854.

Ends trimmed: V by 4 bases, J by 0 bases; bases unmatched to a gene: 11. Including the terminal cysteine and phenylalanine, the CDR3 comprises 17 residues. Just CDR3 DNA is preserved here, 51 bases in frame from base 1. The CDR1 and CDR2 encoded by the germline V gene (reference sequence) are SGHNT and YYREEE. Explained via the paper, the time point label denotes: baseline before first vaccination. Vaccinee samples came from UK trials COV001 and COV002, including a single-blind randomized controlled phase 2/3 trial of AZD1222 (ChAdOx1 nCoV-19) in healthy adults. For TCRbeta chain sequencing, PBMC samples were collected from trial participants at day 0 and at day 28 after the second dose.

The V and J segments used are TRBV5-4 and TRBJ1-2; TRBD1 lines up with 8 middle nucleotides. The sequence came from an adult in good health. This material consisted of peripheral blood, taken on day 0 of AZD1222 vaccination. CDR3 protein: CASSGPGQARSNYGYTF. The DNA is TGTGCCAGCAGCGGACCGGGACAGGCCCGTTCTAACTATGGCTACACCTTC.